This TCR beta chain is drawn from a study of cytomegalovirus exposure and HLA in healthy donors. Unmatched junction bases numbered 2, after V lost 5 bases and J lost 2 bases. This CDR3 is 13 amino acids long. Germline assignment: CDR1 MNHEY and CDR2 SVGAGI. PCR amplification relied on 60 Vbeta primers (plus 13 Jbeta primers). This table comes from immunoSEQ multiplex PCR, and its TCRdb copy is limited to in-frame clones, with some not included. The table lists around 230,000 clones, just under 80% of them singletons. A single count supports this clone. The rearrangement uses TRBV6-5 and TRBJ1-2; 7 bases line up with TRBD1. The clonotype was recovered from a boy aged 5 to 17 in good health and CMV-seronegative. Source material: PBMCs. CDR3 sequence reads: CASSRGQNYGYTF. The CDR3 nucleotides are TGTGCCAGCAGTCGGGGACAGAACTATGGCTACACCTTC.